The 30 T cell receptor beta chains below were found in one sample sequenced in a study of TIL therapy for anti-PD-1-resistant metastatic lung cancer. Sequencing used immunoSEQ v3. Sequenced by immunoSEQ multiplex PCR; TCRdb stores in-frame clones only, minus some. The repertoire holds 20,000 to 25,000 clones, just over 70% seen once, with approximately 2% in the top ten. This sample's time point: pre-treatment sample, taken before nivolumab and TIL therapy. Sequencing was performed on blood, taken at baseline. These TCRs come from a person between 25 and 80 years old with non-small cell lung cancer.

This chain links TRBV18 with TRBJ1-2; D ambiguous. This CDR3 contains 13 residues. Germline values: CDR1 KGHSH, CDR2 LQKENI. The V end lost 0 bases, the J end lost 3 bases, and 5 bases lay between the germline ends. The CDR3 here is CASSPPGHYGYTF. CDR3 DNA: TGTGCCAGCTCACCACCCGGGCACTATGGCTACACCTTC.

The chain combines TRBV30 with TRBJ2-3; D is ambiguous. CDR3 length equals 15 residues. Trimming took 4 bases from V and 1 from J, leaving 15 bases between them. Germline V gene sequence: CDR1 GTSNPN, CDR2 SVGIG (reference sequence). CDR3 sequence (DNA): TGTGCCTGGATCCCACCTCGACACGGCACAGATACGCAGTATTTT. It specifies CAWIPPRHGTDTQYF.

This clone qualifies as medium-sized. In DNA, the CDR3 is TGTGCCTGGATCCCGCGTAAGGGCTACGAGCAGTACTTC. As protein: CAWIPRKGYEQYF. J is TRBJ2-7 and V is TRBV30; no firm D call. CDR1 and CDR2 from the germline V gene are GTSNPN and SVGIG (reference sequence). The CDR3 covers 13 residues. Trimming left V 4 bases short and J 3 bases short, with 13 bases between. The variable domain in full, completed from reference TRBV30 and TRBJ2-7, reads SQTIHQWPATLVQPVGSPLSLECTVEGTSNPNLYWYRQAAGRGLQLLFYSVGIGQISSEVPQNLSASRPQDRQFILSSKKLLLSDSGFYLCAWIPRKGYEQYFGPGTRLTVT.

The V gene is TRBV7-2, the J gene TRBJ2-5, with D tentatively TRBD1 (7 bases). V was pared by 0 bases and J by 5 bases, with 13 bases between. Germline values: CDR1 SGHTA, CDR2 FQGNSA. The CDR3 extends over 15 amino acids. The DNA for the CDR3 is TGTGCCAGCAGCTTAGCGTGGAGGGGGCGGGAGACCCAGTACTTC. Translated: CASSLAWRGRETQYF. Complete variable domain (other parts from reference TRBV7-2 and TRBJ2-5): GAGVSQSPSNKVTEKGKDVELRCDPISGHTALYWYRQSLGQGLEFLIYFQGNSAPDKSGLPSDRFSAERTGGSVSTLTIQRTQQEDSAVYLCASSLAWRGRETQYFGPGTRLLVL.

The CDR3 here is CASSLENDQGQRYQETQYF. CDR3 DNA sequence: TGTGCCAGCAGCTTGGAAAACGACCAGGGGCAAAGATACCAAGAGACCCAGTACTTC. The chain recombines TRBV5-6 with TRBJ2-5, with D possibly matching TRBD1 (6 bases). The CDR3 is made up of 19 amino acids. The germline V and J ends were trimmed by 0 bases and 0 bases, with 21 bases remaining between them. Per germline, CDR1 SGHDT and CDR2 YYEEEE.

The chain employs TRBV6-1 and TRBJ1-2, with 10 positions matching TRBD1. This CDR3 region has 15 residues. Germline V gene lookup returns CDR1 MNHNS and CDR2 SASEGT. The ends lost 1 base at V and 6 bases at J; junction bases unmatched: 5. The CDR3: CASSEVTGGVDGYTF. CDR3 bases: TGTGCCAGCAGTGAAGTGACAGGGGGCGTAGATGGCTACACCTTC.

A single count supports this clone. The chain carries TRBV5-1 and TRBJ1-3; maybe TRBD1 (6 bases). The germline V and J ends were trimmed by 4 bases and 0 bases, with 14 bases remaining between them. Germline CDR1 and CDR2: SGHRS and YFSETQ. The length of the CDR3 is 16 residues. The CDR3 nucleotides read TGCGCCAGCAGCCCAGGACAGACTATCTCTGGAAACACCATATATTTT. Translated, it gives CASSPGQTISGNTIYF. The variable domain in full, completed from reference TRBV5-1 and TRBJ1-3, reads KAGVTQTPRYLIKTRGQQVTLSCSPISGHRSVSWYQQTPGQGLQFLFEYFSETQRNKGNFPGRFSGRQFSNSRSEMNVSTLELGDSALYLCASSPGQTISGNTIYFGEGSWLTVV.

In DNA, the CDR3 is TGCGCCAGCAGCTTGGGGCTAGCGGGAGCAGATACGCAGTATTTT. Protein sequence: CASSLGLAGADTQYF. The V and J genes are TRBV5-1 and TRBJ2-3; 10 nucleotides match TRBD2. CDR1 is SGHRS, CDR2 YFSETQ, per germline. V shed 0 bases, J shed 4 bases, and the junction held 2 bases outside the gene matches. This CDR3 region has 15 residues.

This clone was recorded a few times. The chain has TRBV5-8 and TRBJ1-1; D gene uncertain. V gave up 1 base and J gave up 1 base, with 8 bases separating them. This CDR3 region has 14 residues. The germline V gene has CDR1 SGHTS and CDR2 YDEGEE. The CDR3 coding sequence is TGTGCCAGCAGCTTGTTCCGGCAGAACACTGAAGCTTTCTTT. Translated, it gives CASSLFRQNTEAFF. The full variable domain, completed using reference TRBV5-8 and TRBJ1-1, is EAGVTQSPTHLIKTRGQQATLRCSPISGHTSVYWYQQALGLGLQFLLWYDEGEERNRGNFPPRFSGRQFPNYSSELNVNALELEDSALYLCASSLFRQNTEAFFGQGTRLTVV.

The V gene is TRBV4-1, the J gene TRBJ1-5, with 7 bases lining up with TRBD1. The CDR3 runs to 15 residues. The V and J ends lost 4 bases and 4 bases, in that order; junction bases with no gene match: 7. Germline CDR1 is MGHRA and CDR2 is YSYEKL. Here the CDR3 DNA reads TGCGCCAGCAGCCCAGGAGGGGGCGAGAATCAGCCCCAGCATTTT. Translating it yields CASSPGGGENQPQHF.

This clone was counted once. The gene calls are TRBV6-5 and TRBJ2-5; TRBD2 matches 7 bases. CDR1 and CDR2 from the germline V gene are MNHEY and SVGAGI. J lost 3 bases, V lost 8 bases, and 9 bases had no gene match. The CDR3 is made up of 14 amino acids. CDR3 bases: TGTGCCAGCTACGGAGCGGGGAGTAAAGAGACCCAGTACTTC. Protein sequence: CASYGAGSKETQYF.

J is TRBJ1-3 and V is TRBV5-4, with D possibly being TRBD1 (6 bases). Deletions cut 4 bases from V and 4 bases from J, with 12 bases between. This CDR3 has 14 residues. CDR1 and CDR2 from the germline V gene are SGHNT and YYREEE (reference sequence). CDR3 sequence reads: CASSRGGVGNTIYF. As DNA, the CDR3 is TGTGCCAGCAGCCGAGGGGGGGTCGGAAACACCATATATTTT.

This chain joins TRBV5-1 and TRBJ2-7; 9 bases map to TRBD1. Trimming cost V 4 bases and J 4 bases; bases outside gene matches: 9. The CDR3 contains 15 residues. Germline V gene lookup returns CDR1 SGHRS and CDR2 YFSETQ. As DNA, the CDR3 is TGCGCCAGCAGCCCAGGGACAGGGTGGAATTACGAGCAGTACGTC. This translates into CASSPGTGWNYEQYV.

This chain links TRBV6-5 with TRBJ2-1; maybe TRBD1 (7 bases). This CDR3 contains 16 residues. V lost 2 bases to trimming and J lost 2 bases, with 13 bases between them. The germline gives CDR1 MNHEY, CDR2 SVGAGI. The chain's CDR3 is CASSYRGTAAYNEQFF. The CDR3 DNA reads TGTGCCAGCAGTTACCGGGGGACAGCCGCCTACAATGAGCAGTTCTTC.

In this sample, this clone turned up once. V gene TRBV11-2 combines with J gene TRBJ2-7, with a possible D match to TRBD2 (6 bases). Germline V gives CDR1 SGHAT, CDR2 FQNNGV. Trimming shortened V by 5 bases and J by 3 bases, and 17 bases separated the two germline ends. The CDR3 runs to 15 residues. The CDR3 nucleotides read TGTGCCAGCAGCCCTAAGGGAATCGGGGGCTACGAGCAGTACTTC. This gives the protein CASSPKGIGGYEQYF.

CDR3 in DNA: TGTGCCAGCAGCTCGAGGACTAGGGAAGAGACCCAGTACTTC. This translates into CASSSRTREETQYF. V usage is TRBV7-9 and J usage is TRBJ2-5; 7 positions agree with TRBD2. Germline loops: CDR1 SEHNR, CDR2 FQNEAQ (reference sequence). There are 14 residues in the CDR3. V was clipped by 4 bases and J by 3 bases; unmatched bases: 5.

The gene calls are TRBV9 and TRBJ2-3, with TRBD2 matching 11 bases. CDR3 size: 17 residues. CDR1 and CDR2 from the germline V gene are SGDLS and YYNGEE. The V segment lost 0 bases and the J segment 1 base; nucleotides outside the gene matches: 4. The CDR3 DNA reads as TGTGCCAGCAGCGTAGAGGTACTAGCGGGGGGCACAGATACGCAGTATTTT. As protein: CASSVEVLAGGTDTQYF.

The chain combines TRBV5-6 with TRBJ2-2; D may correspond to TRBD1 or TRBD2 (5 bases each). The CDR3 loop spans 16 amino acids. Germline CDR1 is SGHDT and CDR2 is YYEEEE. Between the trimmed V and J ends, which lost 5 bases and 7 bases, there was a span of 21 bases. The CDR3 DNA follows: TGTGCCAGCAGGACGGGACGTTTGGACCTCATCGGGGAGCTGTTTTTT. As protein: CASRTGRLDLIGELFF.

The chain joins TRBV9 to TRBJ1-6; TRBD1 aligns across 8 bases. Germline V gene lookup returns CDR1 SGDLS and CDR2 YYNGEE. The J segment lost 4 bases and the V segment lost 3 bases, leaving 6 bases of the junction unmatched. This CDR3 is built from 16 residues. CDR3 in DNA: TGTGCCAGCAGCGCTCAGGGGGCTAAGTATAATTCACCCCTCCACTTT. It specifies CASSAQGAKYNSPLHF. The whole variable domain, remainder taken from reference TRBV9 and TRBJ1-6, is DSGVTQTPKHLITATGQRVTLRCSPRSGDLSVYWYQQSLDQGLQFLIQYYNGEERAKGNILERFSAQQFPDLHSELNLSSLELGDSALYFCASSAQGAKYNSPLHFGNGTRLTVT.

V is TRBV4-2 and J is TRBJ2-5; perhaps TRBD1 as D (6 bases). The CDR3 sequence is 14 residues long. V shed 2 bases and J shed 2 bases, with 9 bases lying between them. Germline CDR1 is LGHNA and CDR2 is YNFKEQ. The CDR3 protein is CASSQLQGQETQYF. CDR3 nucleotide sequence: TGTGCCAGCAGCCAACTACAGGGTCAAGAGACCCAGTACTTC.

The chain is built from TRBV18 and TRBJ2-7; 7 bases align to TRBD2. There are 14 residues in the CDR3. V shed 4 bases and J 3 bases; nucleotides not matched to a gene: 6. The germline gives CDR1 KGHSH, CDR2 LQKENI. CDR3 in amino acids: CASSRGGGLYEQYF. The CDR3 DNA sequence: TGTGCCAGCTCACGGGGGGGAGGGCTCTACGAGCAGTACTTC.

This clone was seen once. V usage is TRBV12-5 and J usage is TRBJ2-3; TRBD2 agrees at 10 bases. Looked up from germline, CDR1 is LGHNT and CDR2 is FRNRAP. This CDR3 is 16 amino acids long. The V and J ends lost 1 base and 3 bases, in that order; junction bases with no gene match: 4. CDR3 DNA: TGTGCTAGTGGTTTGGCAGCGGGGGGGGTAACAGATACGCAGTATTTT. Translating gives CASGLAAGGVTDTQYF.

In its sample, this clone was seen once. V and J are TRBV7-6 and TRBJ2-7; D uncertain. Deletions cut 0 bases from V and 2 bases from J, with 8 bases between. Per the germline V gene, CDR1 is SGHVS and CDR2 is FNYEAQ. This CDR3 region has 14 residues. This chain's CDR3 is CASSLAAGTYEQYF. The CDR3 DNA is TGTGCCAGCAGCTTAGCTGCCGGAACCTACGAGCAGTACTTC.

This sequence joins TRBV7-9 and TRBJ2-5; D is uncertain. Trimming removed 3 bases from V and 4 bases from J, with 12 bases in between. CDR1 is SEHNR, CDR2 FQNEAQ, per germline (reference sequence). The CDR3 loop spans 14 amino acids. For the CDR3, the DNA is TGTGCCAGCAGCTTTAATGATGGCCCAGAGACCCAGTACTTC. Translation gives CASSFNDGPETQYF.

The chain links TRBV12-3 or TRBV12-4 to TRBJ2-1; D is unclear. There are 11 residues in the CDR3. V was clipped by 1 base and J by 14 bases, with 9 bases between them. CDR3 in amino acids: CASSLGVSKFF. The CDR3 DNA is TGTGCCAGCAGTTTAGGGGTAAGTAAGTTCTTC.

The CDR3 loop is CASSPYEGRETQYF. CDR3 nucleotide sequence: TGTGCCAGCAGTCCCTACGAGGGGCGAGAGACCCAGTACTTC. V is TRBV9 and J is TRBJ2-5; D may match TRBD1 or TRBD2 (5 bases each). Trimming shortened V by 5 bases and J by 4 bases, and 15 bases separated the two germline ends. CDR1 is SGDLS, CDR2 YYNGEE, per germline. There are 14 residues in the CDR3.

This clone has a handful of counts. The CDR3 DNA sequence: TGTGCCAGCAGCTTCGGGGGAGAGACCCAGTACTTC. Translating gives CASSFGGETQYF. This chain joins TRBV7-9 and TRBJ2-5; TRBD2 might be the D (6 bases). CDR1 is SEHNR, CDR2 FQNEAQ, per germline (reference sequence). V lost 3 bases and J 4 bases, leaving 6 bases between the germline ends. This CDR3 has 12 amino acids.

V is TRBV2 and J is TRBJ2-7; D gene unclear. Trimming removed 2 bases at V and 2 bases at J, with 4 bases between. The CDR3 contains 12 residues. CDR1 is SNHLY, CDR2 FYNNEI, per germline. The CDR3 DNA reads as TGTGCCAGCAGTGAACTCCCCTACGAGCAGTACTTC. This sequence encodes CASSELPYEQYF.

The chain combines TRBV6-5 with TRBJ2-7, with D possibly being TRBD1 (6 bases). CDR1 and CDR2 (germline): MNHEY, SVGAGI. There are 15 residues in the CDR3. Trimming removed 0 bases from V and 2 bases from J, with 11 bases in between. The CDR3 DNA reads as TGTGCCAGCAGTTACTCGGGGGCATTTACCTACGAGCAGTACTTC. Encoded protein: CASSYSGAFTYEQYF.

This chain links TRBV3-1 (or the pseudogene TRBV3-2) with TRBJ2-1; D possibly uses TRBD1 or TRBD2 (6 bases each). Germline V CDR1 and CDR2: LGHDT, YNNKEL (reference sequence). The CDR3 totals 16 residues. Trimming stripped 1 base from V and 5 bases from J, with 15 bases between. The CDR3: CASSQGWRGWDNEQFF. The CDR3 region has the DNA TGTGCCAGCAGCCAAGGGTGGAGGGGGTGGGACAATGAGCAGTTCTTC.